This entry describes one TCR beta chain. Antigen: not known. Only in-frame clones appear in the TCRdb table, and some are missing; sequencing was by immunoSEQ multiplex PCR. Here the sample spans roughly 77,000 clones, roughly 87% being singletons. The trim removed 0 bases at V and 7 bases at J, leaving 11 bases unmatched. The germline V gene has CDR1 MNHEY and CDR2 SMNVEV (reference sequence). The CDR3 covers 16 residues. This record belongs to a study of T cell responses to AZD1222 COVID-19 vaccine. Study results and limitations: Females made up more of the donors, who were largely white British, and clonal diversity may have come out too low. Sampled repertoires all dated from after the peak T cell response. Only a handful of AZD1222 recipients tested seropositive at baseline.

The specimen was peripheral blood, collected on day 0 of MenACWY control vaccination. The origin of this receptor is an adult in good health. The chain employs TRBV27 and TRBJ1-2; 7 bases agree with TRBD1. The CDR3 reads CASSLSGRGVVSGYTF. The DNA for the CDR3 is TGTGCCAGCAGTTTATCCGGCAGGGGGGTAGTAAGTGGCTACACCTTC.